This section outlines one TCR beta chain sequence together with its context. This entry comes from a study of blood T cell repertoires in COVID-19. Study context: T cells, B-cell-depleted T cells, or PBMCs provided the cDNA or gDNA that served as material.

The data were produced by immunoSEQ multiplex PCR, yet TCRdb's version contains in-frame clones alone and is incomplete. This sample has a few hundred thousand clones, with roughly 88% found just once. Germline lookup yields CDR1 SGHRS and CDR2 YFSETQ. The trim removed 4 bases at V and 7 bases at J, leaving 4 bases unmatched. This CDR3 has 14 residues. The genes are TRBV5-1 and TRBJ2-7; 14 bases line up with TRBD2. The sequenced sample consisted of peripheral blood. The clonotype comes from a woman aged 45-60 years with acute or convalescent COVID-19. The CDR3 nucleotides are TGCGCCAGCAGCCAGGGACTAGCGGGAGCAGAGCAGTACTTC. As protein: CASSQGLAGAEQYF.